These T cell receptor beta chains were read from a single sample in a study of blood T cell repertoires in COVID-19. Assay used: immunoSEQ multiplex PCR; TCRdb lists only in-frame clones, some missing. The data contain approximately 44,000 clones, 88% of them singletons. Source material: peripheral blood. These receptors originate from a woman aged 40 to 50 with acute or convalescent COVID-19. Both conserved end residues are part of each CDR3. Fields, in order: clone size, J gene, V gene, D gene, CDR3 protein, CDR3 DNA. D genes are given only for firm matches. Part of the rows lack a size; the others show once, few, many or a class for expanded clones.

-,TRBJ2-2,TRBV4-1,TRBD2,CASSLQRGENTGELFF,TGCGCCAGCAGCCTGCAGCGGGGGGAGAACACCGGGGAGCTGTTTTTT
-,TRBJ1-1,TRBV24-1,-,CAAPAGGAGGFANTEAFF,TGTGCCGCCCCCGCCGGGGGCGCGGGGGGGTTTGCGAACACTGAAGCTTTCTTT
-,TRBJ2-7,TRBV10-1,-,CASILLAREQYF,TGCGCCAGCATTCTTCTAGCACGCGAGCAGTACTTC
few,TRBJ1-1,TRBV9,TRBD1,CASSAGTGGRNTEAFF,TGTGCCAGCAGCGCCGGGACAGGGGGCCGGAACACTGAAGCTTTCTTT
-,TRBJ2-7,TRBV5-6,TRBD2,CASSLVSGGLYEQYF,TGTGCCAGCAGCTTGGTTAGCGGGGGGCTATACGAGCAGTACTTC
-,TRBJ1-3,TRBV18,-,CASSVKGDTIYF,TGTGCCAGCTCAGTAAAAGGGGACACCATATATTTT
-,TRBJ2-7,TRBV2,-,CASSPRYEQYF,TGTGCCAGCAGCCCGCGCTACGAGCAGTACTTC
-,TRBJ1-1,TRBV18,-,CASSPVDGRDTEAFF,TGTGCCAGCTCACCAGTCGACGGGCGGGACACTGAAGCTTTCTTT
-,TRBJ2-7,TRBV7-9,-,CASSSTYEQYF,TGTGCCAGCAGCTCCACCTACGAGCAGTACTTC
-,TRBJ1-1,TRBV2,-,CASSEGDIRNTEAFF,TGTGCCAGCAGTGAAGGGGACATAAGGAACACTGAAGCTTTCTTT
-,TRBJ2-5,TRBV11-3,TRBD1,CASSKQGVETQYF,TGTGCCAGCAGCAAACAGGGGGTAGAGACCCAGTACTTC
few,TRBJ2-2,TRBV7-3,TRBD1,CASSQGAGELFF,TGTGCCAGCAGCCAGGGGGCCGGGGAGCTGTTTTTT
-,TRBJ1-5,TRBV7-2,TRBD1,CASSSRQGLHQPQHF,TGTGCCAGCAGCTCTCGACAGGGGCTCCATCAGCCCCAGCATTTT
-,TRBJ2-1,TRBV5-1,-,CASSLGRADEQFF,TGCGCCAGCAGCCTCGGGAGAGCGGACGAGCAGTTCTTC
-,TRBJ1-2,TRBV28,-,CASSLPTGILGYTF,TGTGCCAGCAGTCTACCGACAGGTATATTGGGCTACACCTTC
-,TRBJ2-1,TRBV18,TRBD2,CASSPPQNSGRYNEQFF,TGTGCCAGCTCACCCCCCCAAAATAGCGGGAGATACAATGAGCAGTTCTTC
-,TRBJ2-4,TRBV7-2,-,CASSQEGGALLNIQYF,TGTGCCAGCAGCCAAGAAGGGGGGGCACTACTAAACATTCAGTACTTC